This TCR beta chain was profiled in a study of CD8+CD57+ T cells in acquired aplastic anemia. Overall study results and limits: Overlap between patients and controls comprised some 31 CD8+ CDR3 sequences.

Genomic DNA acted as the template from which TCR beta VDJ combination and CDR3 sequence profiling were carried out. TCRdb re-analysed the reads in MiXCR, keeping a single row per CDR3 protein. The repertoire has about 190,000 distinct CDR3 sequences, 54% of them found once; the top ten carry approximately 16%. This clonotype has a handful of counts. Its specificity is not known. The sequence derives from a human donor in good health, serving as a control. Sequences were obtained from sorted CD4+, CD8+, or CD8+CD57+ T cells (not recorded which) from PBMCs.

The CDR3 DNA follows: TGTGCCAGCAGTGTCGTGGTAGTGGGCACAGATACGCAGTATTTT. This codes for CASSVVVVGTDTQYF. The J gene is TRBJ2-3, the V gene TRBV28; D ambiguous. V was shortened by 5 bases and J by 1 base, with 13 bases between the two germline ends. The CDR3 sequence is 15 residues long. CDR1 is MDHEN, CDR2 SYDVKM, per germline.